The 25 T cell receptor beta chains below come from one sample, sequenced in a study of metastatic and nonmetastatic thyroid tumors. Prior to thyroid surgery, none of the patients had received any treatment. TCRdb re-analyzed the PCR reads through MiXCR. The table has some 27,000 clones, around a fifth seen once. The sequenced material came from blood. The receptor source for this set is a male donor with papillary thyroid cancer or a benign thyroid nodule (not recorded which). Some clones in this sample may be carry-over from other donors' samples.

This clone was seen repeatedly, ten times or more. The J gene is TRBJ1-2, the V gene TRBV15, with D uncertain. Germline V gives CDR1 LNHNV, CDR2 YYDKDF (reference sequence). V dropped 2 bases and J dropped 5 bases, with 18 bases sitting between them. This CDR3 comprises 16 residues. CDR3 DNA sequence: TGTGCCACCAGCAGACTCGTCGGGCCTACGGTTTATGGCTACACCTTC. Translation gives CATSRLVGPTVYGYTF.

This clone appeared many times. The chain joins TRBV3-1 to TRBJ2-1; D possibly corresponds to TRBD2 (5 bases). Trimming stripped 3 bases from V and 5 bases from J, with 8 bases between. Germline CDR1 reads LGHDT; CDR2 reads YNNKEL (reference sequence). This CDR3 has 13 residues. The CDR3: CASSQLEDNEQFF. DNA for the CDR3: TGTGCCAGCAGCCAGCTGGAGGACAATGAGCAGTTCTTC.

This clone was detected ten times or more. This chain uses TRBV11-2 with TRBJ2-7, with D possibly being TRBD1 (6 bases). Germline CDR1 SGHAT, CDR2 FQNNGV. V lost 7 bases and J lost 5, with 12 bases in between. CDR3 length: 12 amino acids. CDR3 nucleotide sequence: TGTGCCAGCACGGGACAATCCCACGAGCAGTACTTC. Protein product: CASTGQSHEQYF.

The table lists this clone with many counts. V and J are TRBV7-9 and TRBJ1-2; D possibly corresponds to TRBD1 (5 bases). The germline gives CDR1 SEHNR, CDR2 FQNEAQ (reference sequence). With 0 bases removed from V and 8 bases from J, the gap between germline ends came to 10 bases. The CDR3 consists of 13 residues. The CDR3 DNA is TGTGCCAGCAGCTTAGCTCTAAGGGGCGGCTACACCTTC. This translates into CASSLALRGGYTF.

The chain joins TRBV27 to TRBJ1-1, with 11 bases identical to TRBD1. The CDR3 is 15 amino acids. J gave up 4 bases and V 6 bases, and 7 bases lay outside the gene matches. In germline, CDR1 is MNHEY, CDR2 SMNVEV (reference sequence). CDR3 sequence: CASRFYGTGGTEAFF. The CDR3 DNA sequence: TGTGCCAGCAGGTTTTACGGGACAGGGGGCACTGAAGCTTTCTTT.

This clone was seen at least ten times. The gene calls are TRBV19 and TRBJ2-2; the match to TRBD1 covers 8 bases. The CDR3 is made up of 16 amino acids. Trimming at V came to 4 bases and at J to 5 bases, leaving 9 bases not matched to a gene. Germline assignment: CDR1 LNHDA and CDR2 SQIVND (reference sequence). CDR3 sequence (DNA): TGTGCCAGTAGTAAACAGGGGGTCCTTTTAACCGGGGAGCTGTTTTTT. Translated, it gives CASSKQGVLLTGELFF.

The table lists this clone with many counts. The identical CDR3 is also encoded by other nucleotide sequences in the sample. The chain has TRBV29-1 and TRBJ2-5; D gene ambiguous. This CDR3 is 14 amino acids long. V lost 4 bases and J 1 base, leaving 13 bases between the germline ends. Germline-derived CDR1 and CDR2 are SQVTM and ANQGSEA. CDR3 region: CSVVGRMGQETQYF. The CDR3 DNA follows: TGCAGCGTTGTGGGTCGAATGGGCCAAGAGACCCAGTACTTC.

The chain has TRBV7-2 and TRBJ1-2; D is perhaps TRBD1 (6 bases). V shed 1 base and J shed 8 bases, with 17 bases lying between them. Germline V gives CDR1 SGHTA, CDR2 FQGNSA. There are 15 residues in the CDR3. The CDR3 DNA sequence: TGTGCCAGCAGCTTAGGGTTGGGCAGGGGCTGGGGCTACACCTTC. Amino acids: CASSLGLGRGWGYTF. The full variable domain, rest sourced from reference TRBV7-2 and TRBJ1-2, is GAGVSQSPSNKVTEKGKDVELRCDPISGHTALYWYRQSLGQGLEFLIYFQGNSAPDKSGLPSDRFSAERTGGSVSTLTIQRTQQEDSAVYLCASSLGLGRGWGYTFGSGTRLTVV.

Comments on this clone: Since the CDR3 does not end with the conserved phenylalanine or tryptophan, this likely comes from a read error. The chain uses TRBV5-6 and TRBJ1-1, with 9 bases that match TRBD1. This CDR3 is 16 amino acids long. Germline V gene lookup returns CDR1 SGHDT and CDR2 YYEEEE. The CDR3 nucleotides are TGTGGCAGCAGCTTTTCGGACAGGGGAGGGCGCACTGAAGCTTTCTGT. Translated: CGSSFSDRGGRTEAFC.

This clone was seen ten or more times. CDR3 nucleotides: TGTGCCAGCAGTGAAACGGGACACCTGGGGAACACTGAAGCTTTCTTT. Protein product: CASSETGHLGNTEAFF. The J gene is TRBJ1-1, the V gene TRBV2, with D perhaps TRBD1 (6 bases). Germline V gene lookup returns CDR1 SNHLY and CDR2 FYNNEI. V dropped 2 bases and J dropped 1 base, with 14 bases sitting between them. This CDR3 contains 16 residues.

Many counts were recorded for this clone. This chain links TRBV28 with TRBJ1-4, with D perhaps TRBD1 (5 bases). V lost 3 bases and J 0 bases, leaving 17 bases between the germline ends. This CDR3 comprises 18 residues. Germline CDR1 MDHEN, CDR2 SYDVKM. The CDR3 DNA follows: TGTGCCAGCAGTTTTGGCACAGGAGCTGTTGCAACTAATGAAAAACTGTTTTTT. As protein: CASSFGTGAVATNEKLFF.

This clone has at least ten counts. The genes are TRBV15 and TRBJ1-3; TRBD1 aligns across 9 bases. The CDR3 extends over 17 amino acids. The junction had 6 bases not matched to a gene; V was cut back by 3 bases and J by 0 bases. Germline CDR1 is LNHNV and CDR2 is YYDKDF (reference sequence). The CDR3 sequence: CATSSERTGASGNTIYF. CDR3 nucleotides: TGTGCCACCAGCAGTGAGAGGACAGGGGCCTCTGGAAACACCATATATTTT.

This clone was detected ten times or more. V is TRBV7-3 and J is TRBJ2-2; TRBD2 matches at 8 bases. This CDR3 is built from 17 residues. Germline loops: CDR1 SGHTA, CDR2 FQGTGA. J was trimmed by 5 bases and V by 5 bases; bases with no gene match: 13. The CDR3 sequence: CASSPRATSDSTGELFF. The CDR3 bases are TGTGCCAGCAGCCCCAGGGCGACTAGCGACTCGACCGGGGAGCTGTTTTTT. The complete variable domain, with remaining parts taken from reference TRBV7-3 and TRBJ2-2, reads GAGVSQTPSNKVTEKGKYVELRCDPISGHTALYWYRQSLGQGPEFLIYFQGTGAADDSGLPNDRFFAVRPEGSVSTLKIQRTERGDSAVYLCASSPRATSDSTGELFFGEGSRLTVL.

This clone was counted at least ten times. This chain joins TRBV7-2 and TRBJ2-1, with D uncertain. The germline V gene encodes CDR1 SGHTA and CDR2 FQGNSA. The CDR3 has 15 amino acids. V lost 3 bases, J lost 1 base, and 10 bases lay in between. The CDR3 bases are TGTGCCAGCAGCTTGGGCCCTGTGTCCTACAATGAGCAGTTCTTC. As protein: CASSLGPVSYNEQFF.

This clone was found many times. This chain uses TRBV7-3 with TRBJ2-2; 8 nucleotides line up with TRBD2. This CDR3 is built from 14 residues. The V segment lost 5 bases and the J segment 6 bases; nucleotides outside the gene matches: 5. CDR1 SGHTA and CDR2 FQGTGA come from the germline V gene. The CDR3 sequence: CASSQTGGAGELFF. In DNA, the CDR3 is TGTGCCAGCAGCCAAACGGGGGGGGCCGGGGAGCTGTTTTTT.

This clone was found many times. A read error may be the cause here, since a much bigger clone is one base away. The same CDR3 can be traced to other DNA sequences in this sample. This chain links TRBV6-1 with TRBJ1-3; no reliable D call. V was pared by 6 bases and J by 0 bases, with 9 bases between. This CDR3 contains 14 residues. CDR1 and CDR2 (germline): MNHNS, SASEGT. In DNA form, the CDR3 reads TGTGCCAGCAGGATCCAGAGCTCTGGAAACACCATATATTTT. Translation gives CASRIQSSGNTIYF.

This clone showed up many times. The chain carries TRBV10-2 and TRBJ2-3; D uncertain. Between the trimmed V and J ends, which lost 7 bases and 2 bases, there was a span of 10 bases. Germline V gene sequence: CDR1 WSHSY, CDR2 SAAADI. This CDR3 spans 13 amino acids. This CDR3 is CASTSTVTDTQYF. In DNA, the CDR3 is TGCGCCAGCACGAGCACAGTCACAGATACGCAGTATTTT.

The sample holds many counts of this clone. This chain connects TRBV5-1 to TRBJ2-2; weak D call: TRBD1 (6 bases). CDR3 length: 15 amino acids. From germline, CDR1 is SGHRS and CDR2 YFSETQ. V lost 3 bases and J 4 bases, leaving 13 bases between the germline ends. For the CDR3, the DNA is TGCGCCAGCAGCTATAAGGACAGATTCACCGGGGAGCTGTTTTTT. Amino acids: CASSYKDRFTGELFF.

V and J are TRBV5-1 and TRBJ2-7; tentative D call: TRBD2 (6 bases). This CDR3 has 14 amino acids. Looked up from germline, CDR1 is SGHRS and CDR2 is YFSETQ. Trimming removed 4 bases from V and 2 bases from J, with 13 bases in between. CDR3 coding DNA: TGCGCCAGCAGCAACCCGGGAGCGACCTACGAGCAGTACTTC. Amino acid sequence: CASSNPGATYEQYF.

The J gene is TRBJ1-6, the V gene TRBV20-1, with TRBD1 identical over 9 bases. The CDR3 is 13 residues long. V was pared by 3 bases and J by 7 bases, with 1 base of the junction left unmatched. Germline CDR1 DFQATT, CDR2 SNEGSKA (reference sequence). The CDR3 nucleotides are TGCAGTGCTAGCGGACAGGGGAATTCACCCCTCCACTTT. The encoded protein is CSASGQGNSPLHF.

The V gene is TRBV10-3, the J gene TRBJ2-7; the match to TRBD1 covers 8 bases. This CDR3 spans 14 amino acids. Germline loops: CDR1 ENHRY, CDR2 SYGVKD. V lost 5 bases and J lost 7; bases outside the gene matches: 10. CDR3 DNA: TGTGCCATCAGTCTCTGGACAGGGAGCCAAGAGCAGTACTTC. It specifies CAISLWTGSQEQYF.

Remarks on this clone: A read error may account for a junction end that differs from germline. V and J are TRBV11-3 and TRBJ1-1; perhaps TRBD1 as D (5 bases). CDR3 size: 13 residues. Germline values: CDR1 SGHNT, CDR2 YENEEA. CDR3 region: CASSGHKHTEALF. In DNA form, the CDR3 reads TGTGCCAGCAGCGGACACAAGCACACTGAAGCTTTATTT.

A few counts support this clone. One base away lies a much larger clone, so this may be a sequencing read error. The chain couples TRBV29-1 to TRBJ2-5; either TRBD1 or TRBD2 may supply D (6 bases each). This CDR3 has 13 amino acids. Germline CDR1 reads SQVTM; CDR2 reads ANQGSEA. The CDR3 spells CIAAEGGTETQYF. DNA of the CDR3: TGCATCGCTGCGGAAGGGGGGACGGAGACCCAGTACTTC.

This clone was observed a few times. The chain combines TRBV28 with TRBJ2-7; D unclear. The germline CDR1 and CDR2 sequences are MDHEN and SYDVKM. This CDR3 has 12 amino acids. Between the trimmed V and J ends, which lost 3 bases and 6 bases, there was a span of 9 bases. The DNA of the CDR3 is TGTGCCAGCAGTTTCGTCTTAGGCGAGCAGTACTTC. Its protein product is CASSFVLGEQYF. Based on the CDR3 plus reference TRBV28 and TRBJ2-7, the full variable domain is DVKVTQSSRYLVKRTGEKVFLECVQDMDHENMFWYRQDPGLGLRLIYFSYDVKMKEKGDIPEGYSVSREKKERFSLILESASTNQTSMYLCASSFVLGEQYFGPGTRLTVT.

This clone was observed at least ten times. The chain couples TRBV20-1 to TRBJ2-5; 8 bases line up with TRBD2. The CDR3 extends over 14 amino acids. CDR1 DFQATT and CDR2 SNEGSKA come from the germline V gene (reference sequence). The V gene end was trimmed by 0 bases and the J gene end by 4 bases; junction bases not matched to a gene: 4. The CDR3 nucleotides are TGCAGTGCTAGAGACCCCAGCGGGGGAGAGACCCAGTACTTC. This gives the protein CSARDPSGGETQYF.